The source of this T cell receptor (beta chain) is a study of blood T cells in healthy people across ages. CDR1 LNHNV and CDR2 YYDKDF come from the germline V gene (reference sequence). V lost 0 bases, J lost 5 bases, and 13 bases lay in between. The CDR3 consists of 15 residues. A second PCR, run for about 6 to 11 cycles, used a sample-barcoded 5' primer plus a J-beta primer mix. TCRdb called the 5' RACE reads again in MiXCR, with one record for every CDR3 protein. In the table there are approximately 880,000 distinct CDR3 sequences, roughly 48% of which are singletons. The rearrangement uses TRBV15 and TRBJ2-5; D is possibly TRBD1 or TRBD2 (6 bases each). This clonotype was sampled from a man in his thirties or forties in good health. Sample: blood. Here the CDR3 reads CATSRDPGAGETQYF. CDR3 bases: TGTGCCACCAGCAGAGATCCGGGGGCCGGGGAGACCCAGTACTTC.